The sequence of this T cell receptor (beta chain) was determined in a study of blood T cell repertoires in COVID-19. Overall study context: Samples came from the United States, Italy and Spain, spanning acute and convalescent COVID-19. PBMCs, B-cell-depleted T cells, or T cells were the source of the cDNA or gDNA that made up the material.

There are 12 residues in the CDR3. V shed 3 bases and J shed 4 bases, with 4 bases lying between them. Germline V gene sequence: CDR1 MDHEN, CDR2 SYDVKM. In the original analysis: Amplification of reference gene primers provided the estimated nucleated cell counts. Clones were sequenced by immunoSEQ multiplex PCR, and TCRdb holds only the in-frame ones, with some missing. That table furnishes V, J and clone size, whereas the DNA furnished D and trimming. The data contain 81,000 or so clones, over 75% of them seen just once; the ten biggest clones take up about an eighth. The gene calls are TRBV28 and TRBJ2-1; D not certain. The clonotype originates from a human donor in a cohort sampled during active COVID-19. The material sequenced was peripheral blood. The CDR3: CASSLRYNEQFF. CDR3 nucleotide sequence: TGTGCCAGCAGTTTGCGTTACAATGAGCAGTTCTTC.